A selection of T cell receptor beta chains follows, all from one sample in a study of T-cell memory formation after mild COVID-19. One entry per CDR3 protein results from TCRdb running MiXCR on the 5' RACE reads. Among 180,000 or so distinct CDR3 sequences listed, roughly 17% were seen once. The sample comprised PBMCs or a T cell subset sorted from them (not recorded which). These receptors were collected from an adult woman who had mild COVID-19 (a few samples of this study predate the infection). Cell type and time point are not known. CDR3s include the opening cysteine and the closing phenylalanine or tryptophan. Fields, in order: clone size, V gene, J gene, D gene, CDR3 DNA, CDR3 protein. D genes are given only for firm matches. Rows may omit the clone size; those that give it use once, few, many or a size class.

-	TRBV14	TRBJ2-7	-	TGTGCCAGCAGCCAAGCCCCCCCCTACGAGCAGTACTTC	CASSQAPPYEQYF
-	TRBV9	TRBJ1-6	TRBD1	TGTGCCAGCAGCGTTCGGACAGGTCATAATTCACCCCTCCACTTT	CASSVRTGHNSPLHF
few	TRBV20-1	TRBJ1-2	-	TGCAGTGCTAGAGGCCAGTTTAACTATGGCTACACCTTC	CSARGQFNYGYTF
-	TRBV30	TRBJ2-7	-	TGTGCCTGTCGGGGGTGGACCTACGAGCAGTACTTC	CACRGWTYEQYF
-	TRBV12-3/TRBV12-4	TRBJ1-1	-	TGTGCCAGCAGATTGACAGCGAACACTGAAGCTTTCTTT	CASRLTANTEAFF
-	TRBV3-1	TRBJ1-2	TRBD1	TGTGCCAGCAGCCCGGCAGGGCAGGGGGCTCACTACACCTTC	CASSPAGQGAHYTF
few	TRBV15	TRBJ2-7	-	TGTGCCACCCAAAACGGCGGTGAGCAGTACTTC	CATQNGGEQYF
few	TRBV4-2	TRBJ1-2	TRBD1	TGTGCCAGCAGCCAAGAAGGACAGGCTGGGTCTGGCTACACCTTC	CASSQEGQAGSGYTF
-	TRBV4-1	TRBJ2-5	TRBD1	TGCGCCAGCAGCCAGAGACAGGGATATCAAGAGACCCAGTACTTC	CASSQRQGYQETQYF
few	TRBV12-3/TRBV12-4	TRBJ2-5	TRBD2	TGTGCCAGCAGTTTCTCTAGCGGGGGGCAAGAGACCCAGTACTTC	CASSFSSGGQETQYF
-	TRBV5-1	TRBJ2-2	TRBD1	TGCGCCAGCAGCATCACAGGGGGAACCGGGGAGCTGTTTTTT	CASSITGGTGELFF
few	TRBV4-1	TRBJ2-7	TRBD1	TGCGCCAGCAGCCAACCCCGGGACAGGACCTACGAGCAGTACTTC	CASSQPRDRTYEQYF
-	TRBV10-3	TRBJ2-1	TRBD2	TGTGCCACCAGAGGGACTAGCGGGAGAAACAATGAGCAGTTCTTC	CATRGTSGRNNEQFF
-	TRBV7-2	TRBJ2-3	TRBD2	TGTGCCAGCAGCACTCTAGCGGGGGGGCCCACAGATACGCAGTATTTT	CASSTLAGGPTDTQYF
-	TRBV7-3	TRBJ2-7	-	TGTGCCAGCATCTCCCCTGTCAACTCCTACGAGCAGTACTTC	CASISPVNSYEQYF
-	TRBV3-1	TRBJ1-6	-	TGTGCCAGCAGCCACTCCAGGTATTCACCCCTCCACTTT	CASSHSRYSPLHF
many	TRBV5-1	TRBJ2-7	-	TGCGCCAGCAGCCGGGACACCGGCCCCTACGAGCAGTACTTC	CASSRDTGPYEQYF
few	TRBV24-1	TRBJ2-1	TRBD2	TGTGCCACCAGTTCCGCCGGGACTAGGAATGAGCAGTTCTTC	CATSSAGTRNEQFF
-	TRBV4-2	TRBJ2-7	TRBD1	TGTGCCAGCAGCCATGCCCCGGGACAGAACTACGAGCAGTACTTC	CASSHAPGQNYEQYF
-	TRBV5-1	TRBJ2-7	-	TGCGCCAGCAGCCCCTACGGGACTTCATCCGAGCAGTACTTC	CASSPYGTSSEQYF
-	TRBV7-2	TRBJ2-5	TRBD2	TGTGCCAGCAGCCAAGAGCTGGCTAGCGGGAGGGGGGAGGAGACCCAGTACTTC	CASSQELASGRGEETQYF
few	TRBV7-6	TRBJ2-2	-	TGTGCCAGCAGCTTAGTGGTAGGAGAGAACACCGGGGAGCTGTTTTTT	CASSLVVGENTGELFF
few	TRBV5-1	TRBJ1-1	-	TGCGCCAGCAGCTCCCAGGGAAGCACTGAAGCTTTCTTT	CASSSQGSTEAFF
few	TRBV25-1	TRBJ1-1	-	TGTGCCAGCAGTGAATTTCGGGGTACTAACACTGAAGCTTTCTTT	CASSEFRGTNTEAFF
many	TRBV7-3	TRBJ2-5	-	TGTGCCAGCAGCTCCAGCCCCCAAGAGACCCAGTACTTC	CASSSSPQETQYF
many	TRBV27	TRBJ2-3	TRBD2	TGTGCCAGCAGTTTAATGGCACTAGCGGGGGCTACAGATACGCAGTATTTT	CASSLMALAGATDTQYF
-	TRBV2	TRBJ2-3	-	TGTGCCAGCAGAGCTACAGGCACAGATACGCAGTATTTT	CASRATGTDTQYF
-	TRBV3-1	TRBJ2-7	TRBD1	TGTGCCAGCAGCTACCGGGACAGGGTCTACGAGCAGTACTTC	CASSYRDRVYEQYF
few	TRBV3-1	TRBJ2-1	TRBD2	TGTGCCAGCAGGCTCAAAGGGACTAGCGGTTTGAATGAGCAGTTCTTC	CASRLKGTSGLNEQFF
-	TRBV2	TRBJ2-2	TRBD2	TGTGCCAGCAGTGAAGCACTAGCGGGAGTGGGGGAGCTGTTTTTT	CASSEALAGVGELFF
-	TRBV7-3	TRBJ1-5	-	TGTGCCAGCAGCTTAACACGGGGGGGGAGCAATCAGCCCCAGCATTTT	CASSLTRGGSNQPQHF
-	TRBV12-3/TRBV12-4	TRBJ2-1	TRBD2	TGTGCCAGCACTTGGCTAGCGGGGTCCAGGGGCTCCTACAATGAGCAGTTCTTC	CASTWLAGSRGSYNEQFF
-	TRBV20-1	TRBJ2-1	TRBD2	TGCAGTGCCTACTTCACTAGCGGGAGTCGTCGTGTTCAGTTCTTC	CSAYFTSGSRRVQFF
few	TRBV20-1	TRBJ1-2	-	TGCAGTGCCGTGACAGCCGCTATTGCTCCGGGCATAGCTAACTATGGCTACACCTTC	CSAVTAAIAPGIANYGYTF
-	TRBV28	TRBJ2-6	-	TGTGCCAGCAGTTTACTGACAGGACACTCTGGGGCCAACGTCCTGACTTTC	CASSLLTGHSGANVLTF
few	TRBV5-1	TRBJ2-3	-	TGCGCCAGCAGCCAACCCGGCACAGATACGCAGTATTTT	CASSQPGTDTQYF
-	TRBV4-3	TRBJ2-5	-	TGCGCCAGCAGCACCCATTGGCCGCAAGAGACCCAGTACTTC	CASSTHWPQETQYF
-	TRBV5-5	TRBJ2-2	-	TGTGCCAGCAGCCCTCAGGCGGCCACCGGGGAGCTGTTTTTT	CASSPQAATGELFF
-	TRBV15	TRBJ1-6	-	TGTGCCACCAGCAGAGATTTCACTGAGAACACCTATAATTCACCCCTCCACTTT	CATSRDFTENTYNSPLHF
-	TRBV11-2	TRBJ2-2	TRBD2	TGTGCCAGCAGCTTCAAACTAGCGGCTAACGGGGAGCTGTTTTTT	CASSFKLAANGELFF
few	TRBV30	TRBJ2-7	-	TGTGCCTGGAGGCCGGGGATTATCGGGGGCCAGGGCCTAGACGAGCAGTACTTC	CAWRPGIIGGQGLDEQYF
few	TRBV5-1	TRBJ1-1	TRBD1	TGCGCCAGCAGCCAGGGGGGCGTGGGGTCTGAAGCTTTCTTT	CASSQGGVGSEAFF
few	TRBV4-1	TRBJ2-3	-	TGCGCCAGCAGCCCCGGGACGTCTAGCACAGATACGCAGTATTTT	CASSPGTSSTDTQYF
few	TRBV12-3/TRBV12-4	TRBJ2-1	-	TGTGCCAGCACTAGGGTCGACGAGCAGTTCTTC	CASTRVDEQFF
few	TRBV24-1	TRBJ2-2	-	TGTGCCACCAGTGATTTCCCCCCTCCGACCGGGGAGCTGTTTTTT	CATSDFPPPTGELFF
-	TRBV11-1	TRBJ2-1	-	TGTGCCAGCAGCCCTTATTACAATGAGCAGTTCTTC	CASSPYYNEQFF
few	TRBV7-9	TRBJ1-4	-	TGTGCCAGCAGCTTCTACAGGGTTTCAACTGAAAAACTGTTTTTT	CASSFYRVSTEKLFF
few	TRBV20-1	TRBJ1-2	-	TGCAGTGCTAGAGAGTGGACGTATGGCTACACCTTC	CSAREWTYGYTF
many	TRBV5-6	TRBJ2-1	-	TGTGCCAGCAGCCGTTTGACGGGGTACAATGAGCAGTTCTTC	CASSRLTGYNEQFF
few	TRBV9	TRBJ2-7	TRBD2	TGTGCCAGCAGCCAGGGACTAGCGGGAACCGCTGTGGGCGAGCAGTACTTC	CASSQGLAGTAVGEQYF
-	TRBV5-1	TRBJ2-7	-	TGCGCCAGCAGCGGGGGAACATTCTCCTACGAGCAGTACTTC	CASSGGTFSYEQYF
few	TRBV6-5	TRBJ2-1	TRBD1	TGTGCCAGCAGCGAGGACAGGGGGTACTACAATGAGCAGTTCTTC	CASSEDRGYYNEQFF
-	TRBV19	TRBJ2-1	TRBD2	TGTGCCAGTAGTAAGACTAGCGGGAGAGATAATGAGCAGTTCTTC	CASSKTSGRDNEQFF
many	TRBV9	TRBJ2-6	-	TGTGCCAGCAGCGTAGAGGTCAACTCTGGGGCCAACGTCCTGACTTTC	CASSVEVNSGANVLTF
few	TRBV5-1	TRBJ2-3	TRBD2	TGCGCCAGCAGCTTTAGCGGGGGGGCGGTTCGTGATACGCAGTATTTT	CASSFSGGAVRDTQYF
few	TRBV29-1	TRBJ1-1	-	TGCAGCGTTGCCACAGGGTACTACACTGAAGCTTTCTTT	CSVATGYYTEAFF
-	TRBV7-9	TRBJ1-4	-	TGTGCCAGCAGCTACGTCGTCAGGGATGAAAAACTGTTTTTT	CASSYVVRDEKLFF
many	TRBV29-1	TRBJ2-1	-	TGCAGCGTTTCGACCCCCGGAGGACTCCTTTCTTCCAATGAGCAGTTCTTC	CSVSTPGGLLSSNEQFF
few	TRBV18	TRBJ1-1	-	TGTGCCAGCTCCAGAGGTTCGAACACTGAAGCTTTCTTT	CASSRGSNTEAFF
-	TRBV12-3/TRBV12-4	TRBJ2-7	-	TGTGCCAGCACCCAGCTTCGGCACTTCGGAGATGACGAGCAGTACTTC	CASTQLRHFGDDEQYF